The clone carrying this T cell receptor beta chain occurred once. Authors' data handling: Amplified reference gene primers provided the basis for estimating nucleated cell counts. Method: immunoSEQ multiplex PCR; TCRdb's copy keeps in-frame clones and lacks some. The DNA gave D and trimming, while V, J and clone size come from that table. The repertoire has 65,000 to 80,000 clones, about nine tenths of them found once; the top ten carry about 2.1%. V gave up 7 bases and J gave up 4 bases; unmatched junction bases: 6. CDR1 is GTSNPN, CDR2 SVGIG, per germline (reference sequence). The CDR3 contains 13 residues. The sample originates from a study of blood T cell repertoires in COVID-19. Study overall: COVID-19 samples collected from the United States, Italy and Spain covered acute and convalescent phases. In each case, the material was cDNA or gDNA derived from T cells, B-cell-depleted T cells, or PBMCs.

The receptor was derived from a man aged 25 to 45 with acute or convalescent COVID-19. The gene calls are TRBV30 and TRBJ1-4; 7 bases match TRBD1. Sequenced sample: peripheral blood. The DNA of the CDR3 is TGTGCCTCCTCCGGGACAGTTAATGAAAAACTGTTTTTT. Its translation: CASSGTVNEKLFF. The whole variable domain, filled in from reference TRBV30 and TRBJ1-4, reads SQTIHQWPATLVQPVGSPLSLECTVEGTSNPNLYWYRQAAGRGLQLLFYSVGIGQISSEVPQNLSASRPQDRQFILSSKKLLLSDSGFYLCASSGTVNEKLFFGSGTQLSVL.